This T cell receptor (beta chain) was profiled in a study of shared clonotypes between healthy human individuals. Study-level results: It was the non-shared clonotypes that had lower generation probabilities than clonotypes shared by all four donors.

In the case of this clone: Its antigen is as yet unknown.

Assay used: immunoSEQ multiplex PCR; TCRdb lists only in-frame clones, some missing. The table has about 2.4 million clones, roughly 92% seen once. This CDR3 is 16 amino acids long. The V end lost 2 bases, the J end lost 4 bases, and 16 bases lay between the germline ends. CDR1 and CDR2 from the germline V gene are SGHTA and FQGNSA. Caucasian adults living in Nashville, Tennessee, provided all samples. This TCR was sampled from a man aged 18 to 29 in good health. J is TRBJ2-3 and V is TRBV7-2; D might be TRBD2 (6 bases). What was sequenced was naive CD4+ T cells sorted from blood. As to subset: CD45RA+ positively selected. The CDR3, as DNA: TGTGCCAGCAGCTTACAACACGGGGGAAGATCAGATACGCAGTATTTT. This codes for CASSLQHGGRSDTQYF. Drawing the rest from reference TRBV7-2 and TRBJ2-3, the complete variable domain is GAGVSQSPSNKVTEKGKDVELRCDPISGHTALYWYRQSLGQGLEFLIYFQGNSAPDKSGLPSDRFSAERTGGSVSTLTIQRTQQEDSAVYLCASSLQHGGRSDTQYFGPGTRLTVL.